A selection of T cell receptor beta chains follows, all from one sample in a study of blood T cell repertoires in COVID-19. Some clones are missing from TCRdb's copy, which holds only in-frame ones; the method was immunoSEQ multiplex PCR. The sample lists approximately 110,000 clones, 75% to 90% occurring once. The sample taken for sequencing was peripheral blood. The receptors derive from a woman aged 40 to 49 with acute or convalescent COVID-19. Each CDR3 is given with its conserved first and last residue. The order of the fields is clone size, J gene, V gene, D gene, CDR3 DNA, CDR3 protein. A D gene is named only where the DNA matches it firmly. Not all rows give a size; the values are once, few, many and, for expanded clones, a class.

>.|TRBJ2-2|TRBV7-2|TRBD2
TGTGCCAGCAGCGTACGCGCGGCGCGGGGGAGCACCGGGGAGCTGTTTTTT
CASSVRAARGSTGELFF
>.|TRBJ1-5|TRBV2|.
TGTGCCAGCAGTGATTGGGGGGAGATAGGACAGCCCCAGCATTTT
CASSDWGEIGQPQHF
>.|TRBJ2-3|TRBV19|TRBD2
TGTGCCAGTAGTGACCGGGGGGGCACAGATACGCAGTATTTT
CASSDRGGTDTQYF
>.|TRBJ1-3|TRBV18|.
TGTGCCAGCTCACCCTCTCCGAACACCATATATTTT
CASSPSPNTIYF
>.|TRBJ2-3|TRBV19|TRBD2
TGTGCCAGTAGTAAGGCTAGCGGGGGGACCAGCACAGATACGCAGTATTTT
CASSKASGGTSTDTQYF
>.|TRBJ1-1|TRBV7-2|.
TGTGCCAGCAGCCCTAGGGGGGGGGTAGGGACACAGGGTGAAGCTTTCTTT
CASSPRGGVGTQGEAFF
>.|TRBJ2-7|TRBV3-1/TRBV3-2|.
TGTGCCAGCAGCCAAAGATCAGGGCATAGGCAGTCCTACGAGCAGTACTTC
CASSQRSGHRQSYEQYF
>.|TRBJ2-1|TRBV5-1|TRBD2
TGCGCCAGCAGCAAAGGACTAGCGGGGGGGCAGAATGAGCAGTTCTTC
CASSKGLAGGQNEQFF
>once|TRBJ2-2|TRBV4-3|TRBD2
TGCGCCAGCAGCCAAGGTGGGGGACTAGCGTTGAACACCGGGGAGCTGTTTTTT
CASSQGGGLALNTGELFF
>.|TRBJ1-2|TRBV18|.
TGTGCCAGCTCCACCGGGGATTTCTATGGCTACACCTTC
CASSTGDFYGYTF
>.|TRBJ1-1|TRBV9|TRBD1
TGTGCCAGCAGCACCGGGGACAGGGGTATTAAGAACACTGAAGCTTTCTTT
CASSTGDRGIKNTEAFF
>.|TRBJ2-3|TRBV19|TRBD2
TGTGCCAGTAGTACCTCTGGTAGCGGGGGGGCCGGGACAGATACGCAGTATTTT
CASSTSGSGGAGTDTQYF
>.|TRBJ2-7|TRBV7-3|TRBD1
TGTGCCAGCAGCAATACCCGACAGGGGGCATCGTGGGAGCAGTACTTC
CASSNTRQGASWEQYF
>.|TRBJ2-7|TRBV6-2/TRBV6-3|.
TGTGCCAGCAGTTACTCGTGGAGAGGTACCTACGAGCAGTACTTC
CASSYSWRGTYEQYF
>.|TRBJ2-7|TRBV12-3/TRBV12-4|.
TGTGCCAGCAGCCAACAGGAGTCCTACGAGCAGTACTTC
CASSQQESYEQYF
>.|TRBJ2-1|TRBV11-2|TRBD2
TGTGCCAGCAGCTTAGTCCTTCTAGCGGGGTCCAATGAGCAGTTCTTC
CASSLVLLAGSNEQFF
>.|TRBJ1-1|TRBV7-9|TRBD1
TGTGCCAGCAGCGTTCAGGGGGCTGCTACTGAAGCTTTCTTT
CASSVQGAATEAFF
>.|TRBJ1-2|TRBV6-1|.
TGTGCCAGCAGTGAAGCTGGGGGGGGGAGGTCCTATGGCTACACCTTC
CASSEAGGGRSYGYTF
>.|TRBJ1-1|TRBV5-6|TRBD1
TGTGCCAGCAGCTTGACACAGGGGCTGAACACTGAAGCTTTCTTT
CASSLTQGLNTEAFF
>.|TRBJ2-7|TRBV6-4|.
TGTGCCAGCACCTACCCCTACGAGCAGTACTTC
CASTYPYEQYF
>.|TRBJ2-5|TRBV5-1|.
TGCGCCAGCAGCTTCCGAGGAACAGAGACCCAGTACTTC
CASSFRGTETQYF
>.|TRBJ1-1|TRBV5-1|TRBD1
TGCGCCAGCAGTGTAAGGGGGCAAACTGAAGCTTTCTTT
CASSVRGQTEAFF
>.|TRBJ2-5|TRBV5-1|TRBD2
TGCGCCAGCAGCTTGCCTAGCGGGGGAGAAGAGACCCAGTACTTC
CASSLPSGGEETQYF
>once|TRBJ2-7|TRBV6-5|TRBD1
TGTGCCAGCAGTTACCCCGGGACAGGGGGCGCGGGGCAGTACTTC
CASSYPGTGGAGQYF
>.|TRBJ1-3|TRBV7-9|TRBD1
TGTGCCAGCAGCCCAATAAAAATAAGACAGGGGGCTAGAGGAAACACCATATATTTT
CASSPIKIRQGARGNTIYF
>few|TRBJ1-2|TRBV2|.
TGTGCCAGCAGTGTCGCCAGGGGTAATGGCTACACCTTC
CASSVARGNGYTF
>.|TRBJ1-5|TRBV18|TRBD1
TGTGCCAGCTCACCCGACAGGGGGAGGAAGCCCCAGCATTTT
CASSPDRGRKPQHF
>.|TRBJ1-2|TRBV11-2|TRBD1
TGTGCCAGCAGCTCCCAATCAGGGGGGATCTATGGCTACACCTTC
CASSSQSGGIYGYTF